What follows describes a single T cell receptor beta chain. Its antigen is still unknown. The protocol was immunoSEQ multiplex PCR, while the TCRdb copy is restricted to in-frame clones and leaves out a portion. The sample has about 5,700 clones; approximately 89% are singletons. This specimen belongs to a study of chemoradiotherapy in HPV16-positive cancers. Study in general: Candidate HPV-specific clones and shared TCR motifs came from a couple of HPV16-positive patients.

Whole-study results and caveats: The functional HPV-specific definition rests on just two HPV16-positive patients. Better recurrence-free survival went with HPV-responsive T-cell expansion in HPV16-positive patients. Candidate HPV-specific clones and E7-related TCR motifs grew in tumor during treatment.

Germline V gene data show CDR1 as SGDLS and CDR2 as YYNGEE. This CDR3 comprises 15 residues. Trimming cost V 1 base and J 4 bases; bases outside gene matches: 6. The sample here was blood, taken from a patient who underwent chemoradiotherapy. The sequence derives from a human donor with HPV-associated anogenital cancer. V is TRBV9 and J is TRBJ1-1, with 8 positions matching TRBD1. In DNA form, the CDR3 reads TGTGCCAGCAGCGTAATACAGGGGGAGGGCACTGAAGCTTTCTTT. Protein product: CASSVIQGEGTEAFF.